A single TCR beta chain is shown here with its context. Its specificity is not known. The treatment here: oral pan-JAK inhibitor, 5-10 mg twice daily. CDR1 and CDR2 from the germline V gene are SGHDT and YYEEEE. The CDR3 loop spans 13 amino acids. The ends were cut back, 4 bases at V and 4 bases at J, with 12 bases in the middle. Following RNA extraction, reverse transcription yielded cDNA that acted as the sequencing template. The assay was immunoSEQ multiplex PCR, and TCRdb's table has in-frame clones only and misses some. The sample has 190,000 or so clones; roughly three fifths are singletons. This sample is part of a study of CD8+ T cells in alopecia areata. Findings of the study overall: Scalp clonality and expanded CD8+ clones among the top 100 showed significant decreases with tofacitinib.

V and J are TRBV5-6 and TRBJ2-7; D gene ambiguous. The source was CD8+ T cells sorted from blood, collected at week 24, from a patient treated with tofacitinib. The sequence was obtained from a human donor with alopecia areata. The CDR3 DNA sequence: TGTGCCAGCAGCCAATTTCCCCGATACGAGCAGTACTTC. It codes for CASSQFPRYEQYF.